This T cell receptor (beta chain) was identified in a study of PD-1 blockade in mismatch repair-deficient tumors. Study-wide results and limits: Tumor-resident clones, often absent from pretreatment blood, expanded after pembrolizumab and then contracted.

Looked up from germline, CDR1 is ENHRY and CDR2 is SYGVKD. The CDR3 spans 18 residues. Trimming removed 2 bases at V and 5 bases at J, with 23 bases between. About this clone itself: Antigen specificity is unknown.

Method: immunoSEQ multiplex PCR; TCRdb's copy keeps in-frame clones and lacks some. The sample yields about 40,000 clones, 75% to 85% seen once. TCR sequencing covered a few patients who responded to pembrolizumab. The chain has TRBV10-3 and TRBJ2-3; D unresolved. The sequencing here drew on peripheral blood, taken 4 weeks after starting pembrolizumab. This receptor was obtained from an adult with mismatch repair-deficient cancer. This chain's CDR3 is CAISEPSVSPYGEDTQYF. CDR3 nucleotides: TGTGCCATCAGTGAGCCCTCCGTGTCCCCCTACGGTGAAGATACGCAGTATTTT.